Detailed here is one TCR beta chain. The sample belongs to a study of T cell changes during pregnancy in multiple sclerosis. Method: immunoSEQ multiplex PCR; TCRdb's copy keeps in-frame clones and lacks some. The table has tens of thousands of clones, approximately 86% seen once. The CDR3 extends over 17 amino acids. The chain links TRBV21-1 to TRBJ1-6; the table's D call TRBD1 went unverified against the DNA. TRBV21-1 is reported as a pseudogene. The TCR comes from a female donor in good health, enrolled as a control in a pregnancy study. Source: CD8+ T cells from peripheral blood mononuclear cells, taken in the first trimester of pregnancy. CDR3 DNA sequence: TGTGCCAGCAGCAAAGCCAGAAGGGGGCCCTATAATTCACCCCTCCACTTT. Its protein is CASSKARRGPYNSPLHF.